This record concerns one TCR beta chain sequence. This entry comes from a study of blood T cell repertoires in COVID-19. Study overall: Sample material is recorded as cDNA or gDNA derived from T cells, B-cell-depleted T cells, or PBMCs.

The V gene end was trimmed by 4 bases and the J gene end by 0 bases; junction bases not matched to a gene: 6. The V gene's germline CDR1 is SGHNT and CDR2 YYREEE (reference sequence). CDR3 size: 15 residues. The data were produced by immunoSEQ multiplex PCR, yet TCRdb's version contains in-frame clones alone and is incomplete. The table shows fewer than 450,000 clones, with approximately 90% occurring only once. Sequencing was done on a sample of PBMCs or T cells enriched from blood (not recorded which). The chain uses TRBV5-4 and TRBJ1-1; 7 bases are shared with TRBD1. This receptor was taken from a young woman who had recovered from COVID-19. For the CDR3, the DNA is TGTGCCAGCAGCCCCTCCGGGACAGTGAACACTGAAGCTTTCTTT. Translated, it gives CASSPSGTVNTEAFF.